A selection of T cell receptor beta chains follows, all from one sample in a study of beta chain features in type 1 diabetes. Profiling relied on immunoSEQ multiplex PCR, and the TCRdb table lists in-frame clones only, not all of them. The data show around 500,000 clones, around 28% seen once. Sequencing input: naive CD4+ T cells from blood. Receptor source: a man aged 18 to 30 in good health. The CDR3 runs from the conserved cysteine through the conserved F or W. The D gene is left open where the match is weak. Part of the rows lack a size; the others show once, few, many or a class for expanded clones.

D gene	V gene	J gene	clone size	CDR3 protein	CDR3 DNA
NA	TRBV5-1	TRBJ2-1	NA	CASSLDASAYNEQFF	TGCGCCAGCAGCTTGGACGCTAGCGCCTACAATGAGCAGTTCTTC
NA	TRBV9	TRBJ1-3	few	CASKGFSSGNTIYF	TGTGCCAGCAAAGGCTTTAGCTCTGGAAACACCATATATTTT
NA	TRBV10-3	TRBJ2-7	NA	CAISLLSGGDEQYF	TGTGCCATCTCTCTCCTCAGTGGTGGGGACGAGCAGTACTTC
NA	TRBV7-9	TRBJ2-7	NA	CASSLFLVDSYEQYF	TGTGCCAGCAGCTTATTTTTGGTGGACTCCTACGAGCAGTACTTC
TRBD2	TRBV7-9	TRBJ2-2	NA	CASSLGNRGSTGELFF	TGTGCCAGCAGCTTAGGAAATCGCGGGAGCACCGGGGAGCTGTTTTTT
TRBD2	TRBV30	TRBJ2-7	few	CAWSEAAGDYEQYF	TGTGCCTGGAGTGAGGCAGCGGGGGACTACGAGCAGTACTTC
TRBD2	TRBV30	TRBJ2-3	NA	CAWSPWRLAGGEDTQYF	TGTGCCTGGAGTCCGTGGCGACTAGCGGGAGGAGAAGATACGCAGTATTTT
NA	TRBV19	TRBJ2-7	few	CASSIARTAYYEQYF	TGTGCCAGTAGTATCGCACGGACGGCCTACTACGAGCAGTACTTC
NA	TRBV7-2	TRBJ1-5	NA	CASSLQGQQPQHF	TGTGCCAGCAGCTTACAGGGCCAGCAGCCCCAGCATTTT
NA	TRBV5-1	TRBJ2-1	few	CASSLVAPLLGNEQFF	TGCGCCAGCAGCTTGGTCGCCCCTCTTTTAGGAAATGAGCAGTTCTTC
TRBD1	TRBV25-1	TRBJ2-1	NA	CASSRGNREQFF	TGTGCCAGCAGCAGGGGGAATCGTGAGCAGTTCTTC
NA	TRBV15	TRBJ2-7	NA	CATRVAGEQYF	TGTGCCACGAGGGTTGCGGGGGAGCAGTACTTC
NA	TRBV29-1	TRBJ2-3	NA	CSVRTSRGNTDTQYF	TGCAGCGTTCGCACCTCGCGCGGGAACACAGATACGCAGTATTTT
TRBD2	TRBV9	TRBJ2-3	NA	CASSVSARAGYTDTQYF	TGTGCCAGCAGCGTCAGCGCCCGAGCGGGGTACACAGATACGCAGTATTTT
NA	TRBV30	TRBJ1-2	few	CAWSRSNYGYTF	TGTGCCTGGAGTAGGAGTAACTATGGCTACACCTTC
NA	TRBV2	TRBJ2-1	NA	CASRERSNEQFF	TGTGCCAGCCGTGAGCGGTCCAATGAGCAGTTCTTC
TRBD1	TRBV4-3	TRBJ2-1	NA	CASSQAGIFRDSSYNEQFF	TGCGCCAGCAGCCAAGCCGGCATTTTCCGGGACAGCTCCTACAATGAGCAGTTCTTC
TRBD1	TRBV30	TRBJ1-2	few	CAWRRTGPYGYTF	TGTGCCTGGCGCCGGACAGGACCCTATGGCTACACCTTC
NA	TRBV19	TRBJ2-7	NA	CASSTLLGSSYEQYF	TGTGCCAGTAGTACCCTCCTGGGTAGCAGCTACGAGCAGTACTTC
TRBD1	TRBV6-1	TRBJ2-5	NA	CASSEAGGEETQYF	TGTGCCAGCAGTGAAGCAGGGGGCGAGGAGACCCAGTACTTC
TRBD1	TRBV5-1	TRBJ1-4	NA	CASSRRTGGNEKLFF	TGCGCCAGCAGCCGCCGCACAGGGGGCAACGAAAAACTGTTTTTT
TRBD1	TRBV7-2	TRBJ2-7	NA	CASSHTGASYEQYF	TGTGCCAGCAGCCATACAGGGGCCTCCTACGAGCAGTACTTC
TRBD2	TRBV7-8	TRBJ2-2	NA	CASSGTSGSSVTGELFF	TGTGCCAGCAGTGGGACTAGCGGGAGTTCGGTCACCGGGGAGCTGTTTTTT
NA	TRBV20-1	TRBJ2-3	few	CSARGTDTQYF	TGCAGTGCTAGGGGCACAGATACGCAGTATTTT
NA	TRBV5-1	TRBJ2-3	NA	CASSLGPGLADTQYF	TGCGCCAGCAGCTTGGGCCCGGGACTGGCAGATACGCAGTATTTT